The source of this T cell receptor beta chain is a study of T cell responses to AZD1222 COVID-19 vaccine. Background on the study: Pooled samples include second doses given at about 4 or 12 weeks.

Repertoires were generated with immunoSEQ multiplex PCR, while TCRdb's copy carries only in-frame clones and drops some. The sample yields 95,000 to 150,000 clones, about 90% seen once. Comment on this clone: Its antigen is unidentified.

CDR1 is SGDLS and CDR2 is YYNGEE in the germline V gene. V lost 3 bases, J lost 5 bases, and 21 bases lay in between. CDR3 length equals 16 residues. General study findings and limits: Unmutated regions of variants are reportedly targeted by nearly half of spike-specific TCRs. Vaccine-related CD4 TCRs covered spike, predominating at 160-218 and 743-854. In a largely white British group with more females than males, clonal diversity was possibly underestimated.

The V gene is TRBV9, the J gene TRBJ2-7; D possibly matches TRBD1 or TRBD2 (5 bases each). This TCR was sampled from an adult in good health. The material was peripheral blood, obtained on day 0 of AZD1222 vaccination. This chain's CDR3 is CASSDSGTRARDEQYF. Here the CDR3 DNA reads TGTGCCAGCAGCGATTCCGGGACCAGAGCTCGGGACGAGCAGTACTTC.